This TCR beta chain was sequenced for a study of beta chain features in type 1 diabetes. Background on the study: Cells sorted and examined across all samples totaled roughly 98 million. Whole-study results and caveats: For cells with high TCR expression, cDNA sequencing could yield over-representation. TCRB CDR3s from Type 1 diabetes patients were moderately but significantly shorter in all four CD4+ subsets.

The CDR3 has 11 residues. V dropped 1 base and J dropped 7 bases, with 2 bases sitting between them. In germline, CDR1 is SGHDN, CDR2 FVKESK. CD45RO/CCR7/CD25/CD127/CD95/CD27 separated CD4+ naive, central memory, regulatory and stem cell-like memory cells by sorting. This clone has a handful of counts. As yet, its antigen is unknown. Other DNA variants within this sample encode the same CDR3. The isolated RNA, all of it, was reverse transcribed, so expressed TCRB transcripts were what got sequenced. The assay was immunoSEQ multiplex PCR, and TCRdb's table has in-frame clones only and misses some. The table shows 300,000 to 350,000 clones, with around 7.6% occurring only once.

The gene calls are TRBV14 and TRBJ2-1, with D hard to call. This TCR came from a young woman in good health. The material sequenced was central memory CD4+ T cells from blood. The CDR3 protein is CASSQGNEQFF. CDR3 nucleotide sequence: TGTGCCAGCAGCCAAGGAAATGAGCAGTTCTTC.